The 10 T cell receptor beta chains reported below all come from one sample, sequenced in a study of blood T cells in healthy people across ages. For the second PCR, which ran for roughly 6 to 12 cycles, a sample-barcoded 5' primer and a J-beta primer mix were used. TCRdb used MiXCR to reprocess the 5' RACE reads, holding one entry per CDR3 protein. The sample shows hundreds of thousands of distinct CDR3 sequences, 25% to 30% of them seen only once. The specimen was blood. These receptors were obtained from a woman older than 75 in good health.

As for this clonotype: With a much larger clone just one base away, this may be a read error. V and J are TRBV18 and TRBJ2-5; weak D call: TRBD2 (7 bases). Germline V gives CDR1 KGHSH, CDR2 LQKENI. This CDR3 has 18 amino acids. The CDR3: CASSPLSRGGRGQEPQYF. The CDR3 DNA follows: TGTGCCAGCTCACCCCTTTCACGCGGGGGCAGGGGACAAGAGCCCCAGTACTTC.

This clonotype turned up a few times. The V and J genes are TRBV9 and TRBJ1-3, with D perhaps TRBD1 (6 bases). Per germline, CDR1 SGDLS and CDR2 YYNGEE. Trimming shortened V by 3 bases and J by 3 bases, and 13 bases separated the two germline ends. This CDR3 region has 15 residues. The CDR3 region is CASSARGTSGNTIYF. The CDR3 coding sequence is TGTGCCAGCAGCGCACGGGGGACAAGTGGAAACACCATATATTTT.

The CDR3 loop is CASNLTGGADTEYF. CDR3 bases: TGTGCCAGCAATCTAACGGGGGGAGCAGATACGGAATATTTT. The V and J genes are TRBV12-3 or TRBV12-4 and TRBJ2-3, with TRBD2 matching 7 bases. The CDR3 consists of 14 residues. V lost 7 bases to trimming and J lost 15 bases; unmatched junction nucleotides: 19.

This clonotype was picked up many times. V and J are TRBV20-1 and TRBJ2-6; D ambiguous. Germline V CDR1 and CDR2: DFQATT, SNEGSKA (reference sequence). The CDR3 length is 13 residues. The CDR3 coding sequence is TGCAGCGCCCGAAGCTCTGGGGCCAACGTCCTGACTTTC. Translating it yields CSARSSGANVLTF.

Notes on this clonotype: A much bigger clone sits one base away, suggesting this may be a read error. The chain carries TRBV10-3 and TRBJ1-2, with no clear D. There are 13 residues in the CDR3. The germline gives CDR1 ENHRY, CDR2 SYGVKD. The V gene lost 2 bases and the J gene lost 8 bases, with 12 bases spanning the gap. This chain's CDR3 is CAISEGPGEGYTF. DNA of the CDR3: TGTGCCATCAGTGAGGGCCCCGGGGAAGGCTACACCTTC.

This clonotype was seen ten or more times. The chain links TRBV11-2 to TRBJ2-6, with D tentatively TRBD2 (5 bases). The V and J ends lost 5 bases and 0 bases respectively, with 8 bases between them. The CDR3 runs to 15 residues. The germline V gene encodes CDR1 SGHAT and CDR2 FQNNGV. CDR3 sequence reads: CASSRTLSGANVLTF. The CDR3, as DNA: TGTGCCAGCAGCCGGACTCTCTCTGGGGCCAACGTCCTGACTTTC.

CDR3 DNA: TGCAGTGCTAGAGATCTTTCCCACAATGAGCAGTTCTTC. Protein sequence: CSARDLSHNEQFF. The rearrangement uses TRBV20-1 and TRBJ2-1; D unclear. V was trimmed by 0 bases and J by 5 bases, leaving 8 bases between them. The CDR3 is 13 residues long. CDR1 is DFQATT, CDR2 SNEGSKA, per germline (reference sequence).

This clonotype was seen ten or more times. V gene TRBV6-5 combines with J gene TRBJ2-1; TRBD2 aligns across 12 bases. This CDR3 spans 16 amino acids. Germline values: CDR1 MNHEY, CDR2 SVGAGI. Germline trimming cut 1 base from V and 4 bases from J; bases unmatched to any gene: 2. The CDR3 is CASSYLTSGGYNEQFF. In DNA, the CDR3 is TGTGCCAGCAGTTACTTGACTAGCGGGGGTTACAATGAGCAGTTCTTC.

The J gene is TRBJ2-3, the V gene TRBV18, with 7 bases that match TRBD2. There are 17 residues in the CDR3. CDR1 is KGHSH, CDR2 LQKENI, per germline. The junction had 8 bases not matched to a gene; V was cut back by 0 bases and J by 2 bases. CDR3 nucleotides: TGTGCCAGCTCACCACCGGGGAAGCGGGGAGACACAGATACGCAGTATTTT. Translated: CASSPPGKRGDTDTQYF.

This clonotype appeared many times. The CDR3 nucleotides read TGTGCCATCAGTAGAGACAGGGGGCGCGGGCAGTACTTC. Protein sequence: CAISRDRGRGQYF. This sequence joins TRBV10-3 and TRBJ2-7; 10 nucleotides line up with TRBD1. CDR3 length equals 13 residues. V lost 5 bases, J lost 9 bases, and 7 bases stayed unmatched. The V gene's germline CDR1 is ENHRY and CDR2 SYGVKD.